One sample yielded the 29 T cell receptor beta chains listed below, sequenced in a study of cytomegalovirus exposure and HLA in healthy donors. Use of 60 Vbeta and 13 Jbeta primers characterized the PCR. The protocol was immunoSEQ multiplex PCR, while the TCRdb copy is restricted to in-frame clones and leaves out a portion. The sample has 250,000 to 350,000 clones, approximately 90% seen once. Source material: PBMCs. These TCRs come from a man aged 35 to 55 in good health and CMV-seropositive.

This rearrangement joins TRBV28 to TRBJ1-1, with a tentative D call TRBD1 (5 bases). Trimming shortened V by 5 bases and J by 3 bases, and 16 bases separated the two germline ends. The CDR3 spans 15 residues. Germline V gene lookup returns CDR1 MDHEN and CDR2 SYDVKM. CDR3 coding DNA: TGTGCCAGCAGTCCAATAGGGGAGGCGGACACTGAAGCTTTCTTT. It codes for CASSPIGEADTEAFF.

V gene TRBV7-9 combines with J gene TRBJ2-3; D possibly corresponds to TRBD2 (6 bases). Germline assignment: CDR1 SEHNR and CDR2 FQNEAQ (reference sequence). Trimming removed 5 bases from V and 6 bases from J, with 24 bases in between. This CDR3 comprises 17 residues. CDR3 in amino acids: CASSGRRWLAIEDTQYF. In DNA, the CDR3 is TGTGCCAGCAGCGGGCGTAGGTGGCTAGCGATTGAGGATACGCAGTATTTT.

In DNA form, the CDR3 reads TGTGCCAGCAGCGAGGGTGCGGGATGGTCCTACGAGCAGTACTTC. Encoded protein: CASSEGAGWSYEQYF. V gene TRBV9 combines with J gene TRBJ2-7, with a weak D call TRBD2 (6 bases). This CDR3 spans 15 amino acids. Germline assignment: CDR1 SGDLS and CDR2 YYNGEE. V lost 3 bases and J lost 1, with 14 bases in between.

This chain connects TRBV11-2 to TRBJ1-2, with D possibly matching TRBD1 (5 bases). There are 13 residues in the CDR3. V was trimmed by 0 bases and J by 8 bases, leaving 10 bases between them. CDR1 is SGHAT and CDR2 is FQNNGV in the germline V gene. CDR3 in DNA: TGTGCCAGCAGCTTAGATCACCCAGGGGGCTACACCTTC. This translates into CASSLDHPGGYTF.

This clone was counted between two and nine times. The V gene is TRBV6-1, the J gene TRBJ1-5, with D perhaps matching TRBD1 (5 bases). The CDR3 runs 14 residues. V was trimmed by 6 bases and J by 3 bases, leaving 12 bases between them. Germline CDR1 is MNHNS and CDR2 is SASEGT. The CDR3 loop reads CASSAGPFNQPQHF. The CDR3 nucleotides are TGTGCCAGCAGCGCGGGACCATTCAATCAGCCCCAGCATTTT.

This clone was seen only once. This chain uses TRBV6-1 with TRBJ1-2; D is perhaps TRBD1 (5 bases). Deletions cut 6 bases from V and 3 bases from J, with 14 bases between. CDR3 length: 14 residues. The germline gives CDR1 MNHNS, CDR2 SASEGT. The CDR3 loop reads CASRRRGADYGYTF. The CDR3 region has the DNA TGTGCCAGCAGAAGAAGGGGCGCGGACTATGGCTACACCTTC.

The CDR3 DNA sequence: TGTGCCAGCAGCCAAACCCCGGGGGACGGTACTAATGAAAAACTGTTTTTT. Translation: CASSQTPGDGTNEKLFF. The chain couples TRBV28 to TRBJ1-4, with TRBD1 as a possible D gene (5 bases). The V end was cut by 6 bases, the J end by 2 bases, with 19 bases between. In germline, CDR1 is MDHEN, CDR2 SYDVKM. The CDR3 spans 17 residues.

This sequence joins TRBV6-5 and TRBJ2-1; 7 bases are shared with TRBD2. J was trimmed by 6 bases and V by 6 bases; bases with no gene match: 8. The CDR3 extends over 14 amino acids. Germline-derived CDR1 and CDR2 are MNHEY and SVGAGI. The CDR3 loop reads CASRRTRFVNEQFF. CDR3 coding DNA: TGTGCCAGCAGGCGGACTAGATTCGTCAATGAGCAGTTCTTC.

In this sample, this clone turned up a few times. V and J are TRBV4-3 and TRBJ2-7; 10 bases fit TRBD1. The trim removed 0 bases at V and 2 bases at J, leaving 7 bases unmatched. The V gene's germline CDR1 is LGHNA and CDR2 YSLEER. CDR3 length equals 17 residues. CDR3 nucleotide sequence: TGCGCCAGCAGCCAAGATCTCGGACAGGGGGGAACCTACGAGCAGTACTTC. Translation: CASSQDLGQGGTYEQYF.

The J gene is TRBJ2-7, the V gene TRBV7-2; 8 bases line up with TRBD1. Per the germline V gene, CDR1 is SGHTA and CDR2 is FQGNSA. Trimming at V came to 5 bases and at J to 10 bases, leaving 7 bases not matched to a gene. The CDR3 totals 12 residues. The CDR3 DNA is TGTGCCAGCAGCCACGACAGGGGAGATCAGTACTTC. This gives the protein CASSHDRGDQYF.

The chain employs TRBV5-1 and TRBJ2-1, with TRBD2 identical over 8 bases. Per germline, CDR1 SGHRS and CDR2 YFSETQ. The CDR3 is 16 residues long. The trim removed 3 bases at V and 6 bases at J, leaving 11 bases unmatched. Here the CDR3 DNA reads TGCGCCAGCAGCTGGAATGCGGGACTAGAAGGCAATGAGCAGTTCTTC. Its protein is CASSWNAGLEGNEQFF.

The chain couples TRBV18 to TRBJ2-3, with D possibly matching TRBD2 (5 bases). V gave up 1 base and J gave up 0 bases, with 5 bases separating them. The germline V gene encodes CDR1 KGHSH and CDR2 LQKENI. The CDR3 loop spans 14 amino acids. This CDR3 is CASSPRLSTDTQYF. As DNA, the CDR3 is TGTGCCAGCTCACCACGACTAAGCACAGATACGCAGTATTTT.

The CDR3 region has the DNA TGTGCCAGCAGCTTAAAATTCCGACAGGGGGCGAACGAGCAGTACTTC. Translated: CASSLKFRQGANEQYF. V and J are TRBV7-2 and TRBJ2-7, with TRBD1 matching over 10 bases. Germline loops: CDR1 SGHTA, CDR2 FQGNSA. There are 16 residues in the CDR3. The V segment lost 2 bases and the J segment 5 bases; nucleotides outside the gene matches: 9.

The chain is built from TRBV27 and TRBJ2-1; TRBD1 aligns across 9 bases. The germline CDR1 and CDR2 sequences are MNHEY and SMNVEV (reference sequence). The trim removed 6 bases at V and 9 bases at J, leaving 9 bases unmatched. The CDR3 length is 14 residues. The CDR3 bases are TGTGCCAGCAGGTGGGGACAGGGATTGACTGAGCAGTTCTTC. It specifies CASRWGQGLTEQFF.

This clone was picked up one time. The V call is TRBV27, the J call TRBJ1-2; D ambiguous. This CDR3 comprises 13 residues. The ends were cut back, 5 bases at V and 0 bases at J, with 7 bases in the middle. The germline gives CDR1 MNHEY, CDR2 SMNVEV (reference sequence). This CDR3 reads CASSPRTNYGYTF. As DNA, the CDR3 is TGTGCCAGCAGTCCGAGGACTAACTATGGCTACACCTTC.

The CDR3 DNA reads TGTGCCAACAGGAGTCTCCGCCGCACCGGGGAGCTGTTTTTT. Residues: CANRSLRRTGELFF. V gene TRBV2 combines with J gene TRBJ2-2, with D tentatively TRBD1 (5 bases). With 10 bases removed from V and 4 bases from J, the gap between germline ends came to 16 bases. The CDR3 loop spans 14 amino acids. CDR1 is SNHLY, CDR2 FYNNEI, per germline.

This rearrangement joins TRBV28 to TRBJ2-2; TRBD2 matches at 13 bases. The germline gives CDR1 MDHEN, CDR2 SYDVKM. The CDR3 runs 16 residues. Trimming took 2 bases from V and 6 from J; bases not matched to a gene: 3. The CDR3 DNA reads as TGTGCCAGCAGTTTACGGGGGACTAGCGGGGCCGGGGAGCTGTTTTTT. Translated: CASSLRGTSGAGELFF.

The chain uses TRBV5-1 and TRBJ2-1, with TRBD2 identical over 11 bases. From germline, CDR1 is SGHRS and CDR2 YFSETQ. The ends lost 5 bases at V and 5 bases at J; junction bases unmatched: 9. The CDR3 extends over 16 amino acids. The CDR3 DNA is TGCGCCAGCAGACCCTTACTAGCGGGAGCCCACAATGAGCAGTTCTTC. Translated, it gives CASRPLLAGAHNEQFF.

This clone has just one count. The chain uses TRBV5-1 and TRBJ2-7, with TRBD1 matching over 8 bases. J was trimmed by 0 bases and V by 3 bases; bases with no gene match: 5. Per the germline V gene, CDR1 is SGHRS and CDR2 is YFSETQ. This CDR3 has 15 residues. The CDR3 is CASSSTGGDSYEQYF. Here the CDR3 DNA reads TGCGCCAGCAGCTCTACAGGGGGTGACTCCTACGAGCAGTACTTC.

The genes are TRBV6-5 and TRBJ2-7; the match to TRBD1 covers 7 bases. This CDR3 comprises 14 residues. Trimming took 4 bases from V and 2 from J; bases not matched to a gene: 5. Germline values: CDR1 MNHEY, CDR2 SVGAGI. CDR3 in DNA: TGTGCCAGCAGTTCTACAGGGGTTCCCTACGAGCAGTACTTC. Translating gives CASSSTGVPYEQYF.

The chain has TRBV18 and TRBJ1-1; 7 bases fit TRBD1. Germline-derived CDR1 and CDR2 are KGHSH and LQKENI. This CDR3 is 15 amino acids long. The V segment lost 3 bases and the J segment 0 bases; nucleotides outside the gene matches: 4. The CDR3 DNA is TGTGCCAGCTCACCTTCTACAGGGGTGAACACTGAAGCTTTCTTT. Amino acid sequence: CASSPSTGVNTEAFF.

The chain recombines TRBV5-1 with TRBJ2-1; 9 nucleotides align to TRBD2. Germline values: CDR1 SGHRS, CDR2 YFSETQ. V shed 0 bases and J 6 bases; nucleotides not matched to a gene: 7. This CDR3 region has 16 residues. The CDR3 region is CASSLEVSREGNEQFF. The CDR3, as DNA: TGCGCCAGCAGCTTGGAGGTCTCGCGGGAGGGCAATGAGCAGTTCTTC.

This clone has a single count. The chain recombines TRBV11-2 with TRBJ1-1, with D unclear. The CDR3 runs to 13 residues. Trimming pared 5 bases from V and 4 bases from J, leaving 11 bases between. CDR1 is SGHAT, CDR2 FQNNGV, per germline. CDR3 amino acids: CASSIWSGTEAFF. The CDR3 DNA sequence: TGTGCCAGCAGCATATGGAGTGGCACTGAAGCTTTCTTT.

V and J are TRBV7-9 and TRBJ2-5; TRBD2 is a possible D gene (5 bases). CDR1 SEHNR and CDR2 FQNEAQ come from the germline V gene (reference sequence). CDR3 length: 15 residues. Trimming took off 4 bases at V and 3 bases at J, with 15 bases between the two ends. In DNA form, the CDR3 reads TGTGCCAGCAGCTCACCGGGCTTACTAGAAGAGACCCAGTACTTC. Amino acid sequence: CASSSPGLLEETQYF.

In this sample, this clone turned up a few times. This chain links TRBV7-8 with TRBJ1-1; TRBD1 matches 8 bases. The CDR3 is 14 residues long. V shed 2 bases, J shed 4 bases, and the junction held 3 bases outside the gene matches. Germline V gene lookup returns CDR1 SGHVS and CDR2 FQNEAQ. The CDR3: CASSLYGQGTEAFF. The CDR3 coding sequence is TGTGCCAGCAGCTTATATGGACAGGGCACTGAAGCTTTCTTT.

V usage is TRBV21-1 and J usage is TRBJ2-7; the DNA was not used to check the table's D call, TRBD1. TRBV21-1 is given as a pseudogene. The CDR3 consists of 17 residues. CDR3 region: CASKGTAQNQGSYEQYF. DNA for the CDR3: TGTGCCTCGAAGGGAACAGCCCAAAACCAGGGGTCCTACGAGCAGTACTTC.

This chain connects TRBV21-1 to TRBJ1-5. TRBV21-1 is given as a pseudogene. The CDR3 length is 19 residues. The CDR3 DNA reads TGTGCCAGCAGCAAAGAGGGTCGGGGGTACGCGAAAAGCAATCAGCCCCAGCATTTT. It specifies CASSKEGRGYAKSNQPQHF.

The sample holds a few counts of this clone. The chain uses TRBV28 and TRBJ1-1; TRBD1 aligns across 7 bases. CDR3 length: 15 residues. Germline-derived CDR1 and CDR2 are MDHEN and SYDVKM. V lost 5 bases, J lost 1 base, and 7 bases stayed unmatched. The CDR3 reads CASSQQGPGNTEAFF. The CDR3 DNA reads TGTGCCAGCAGTCAACAGGGGCCAGGGAACACTGAAGCTTTCTTT. The full variable domain, rest sourced from reference TRBV28 and TRBJ1-1, is DVKVTQSSRYLVKRTGEKVFLECVQDMDHENMFWYRQDPGLGLRLIYFSYDVKMKEKGDIPEGYSVSREKKERFSLILESASTNQTSMYLCASSQQGPGNTEAFFGQGTRLTVV.

The gene calls are TRBV4-2 and TRBJ1-2; no clear D gene. CDR1 is LGHNA and CDR2 is YNFKEQ in the germline V gene. The CDR3 covers 14 residues. V was pared by 1 base and J by 0 bases, with 6 bases between. CDR3 nucleotide sequence: TGTGCCAGCAGCCAAGCCACAGCTAACTATGGCTACACCTTC. Encoded protein: CASSQATANYGYTF.